A single sample is the source of the 12 T cell receptor beta chains below, sequenced in a study of identical twins. MiXCR, run by TCRdb on the 5' RACE reads, gives a single entry per CDR3 protein. The data contain hundreds of thousands of distinct CDR3 sequences, roughly 20% of them seen just once; the ten biggest clones take up approximately 14%. This sample was shared with a second study, whose subject was T cells expressing NK-cell markers.

Specimen: PBMCs. The source of these receptors is a woman between 18 and 30 years old in good health.

This rearrangement joins TRBV27 to TRBJ2-7; TRBD1 matches 11 bases. There are 14 residues in the CDR3. Germline V gene data show CDR1 as MNHEY and CDR2 as SMNVEV (reference sequence). The V segment lost 5 bases and the J segment 6 bases; nucleotides outside the gene matches: 6. The chain's CDR3 is CASSIRDRGTEQYF. The CDR3 nucleotides are TGTGCCAGCAGTATCCGGGACAGGGGGACCGAGCAGTACTTC.

The rearrangement uses TRBV3-1 and TRBJ2-6; either TRBD1 or TRBD2 may fit D (6 bases each). V was clipped by 0 bases and J by 4 bases, with 22 bases between them. This CDR3 comprises 20 residues. Germline CDR1 LGHDT, CDR2 YNNKEL (reference sequence). CDR3 loop: CASSQDKGGPRKWGANVLTF. CDR3 in DNA: TGTGCCAGCAGCCAAGATAAGGGGGGCCCAAGGAAGTGGGGGGCCAACGTCCTGACTTTC.

The rearrangement uses TRBV20-1 and TRBJ2-7, with D perhaps matching TRBD2 (6 bases). The V end was cut by 5 bases, the J end by 5 bases, with 22 bases between. The CDR3 is 15 amino acids. Germline assignment: CDR1 DFQATT and CDR2 SNEGSKA (reference sequence). The CDR3 DNA reads as TGCAGTGCTTCCCCCGGAGGTAGCGGCTCTCACGAGCAGTACTTC. Its protein is CSASPGGSGSHEQYF.

V and J are TRBV5-4 and TRBJ2-5; D is possibly TRBD2 (7 bases). The CDR3 contains 13 residues. Deletions cut 6 bases from V and 4 bases from J, with 13 bases between. Germline V gene lookup returns CDR1 SGHNT and CDR2 YYREEE (reference sequence). The CDR3 sequence is CASNQRGGETQYF. The CDR3 DNA reads as TGTGCCAGCAACCAGAGGGGGGGAGAGACCCAGTACTTC.

This clonotype was seen once. This chain connects TRBV5-1 to TRBJ1-1, with no clear D. This CDR3 spans 13 amino acids. The ends were cut back, 7 bases at V and 8 bases at J, with 18 bases in the middle. CDR1 and CDR2 (germline): SGHRS, YFSETQ. CDR3 nucleotide sequence: TGCGCCAGCTTAGGTTCATCGCGCGGCGAAGCTTTCTTT. Protein: CASLGSSRGEAFF.

V and J are TRBV20-1 and TRBJ2-1; D gene uncertain. The V end lost 0 bases, the J end lost 9 bases, and 9 bases lay between the germline ends. The CDR3 contains 12 residues. The germline V gene has CDR1 DFQATT and CDR2 SNEGSKA (reference sequence). The CDR3 DNA reads TGCAGTGCTAGAGATCCCGGCGGTGAGCAGTTCTTC. Translation gives CSARDPGGEQFF.

This clonotype has at least ten counts. A read error may produce the germline difference seen at one junction end. The V and J genes are TRBV20-1 and TRBJ2-2; TRBD2 aligns across 12 bases. CDR3 size: 12 residues. CDR1 and CDR2 from the germline V gene are DFQATT and SNEGSKA (reference sequence). The CDR3 sequence: CSASGGAGELFF. Written as DNA, the CDR3 is TGCAGCGCTAGCGGGGGGGCGGGGGAGCTGTTTTTT.

The chain uses TRBV9 and TRBJ2-5; TRBD1 is a possible D gene (6 bases). The CDR3 is 14 residues long. V was trimmed by 0 bases and J by 4 bases, leaving 10 bases between them. Germline V gene sequence: CDR1 SGDLS, CDR2 YYNGEE. The CDR3 loop reads CASSVDPGVETQYF. In nucleotides, the CDR3 is TGTGCCAGCAGCGTAGACCCAGGGGTAGAGACCCAGTACTTC.

This clonotype was seen repeatedly, ten times or more. The V call is TRBV5-1, the J call TRBJ2-3; D perhaps matches TRBD1 (6 bases). V lost 0 bases and J 6 bases, leaving 11 bases between the germline ends. The CDR3 is 14 amino acids. Germline V CDR1 and CDR2: SGHRS, YFSETQ. The CDR3 DNA sequence: TGCGCCAGCAGCTTGGTCCCAGGGGCCGATACGCAGTATTTT. It encodes CASSLVPGADTQYF.

The CDR3 coding sequence is TGCGCCAGCAGCCAACCGGACGGCAGCAACGAGCAGTACTTC. Translating gives CASSQPDGSNEQYF. The V and J genes are TRBV5-1 and TRBJ2-7; unclear D gene. Germline V gene lookup returns CDR1 SGHRS and CDR2 YFSETQ. With 4 bases removed from V and 5 bases from J, the gap between germline ends came to 16 bases. The CDR3 consists of 14 residues.

Only a few counts were recorded for this clonotype. The V gene is TRBV20-1, the J gene TRBJ2-1, with D possibly being TRBD2 (6 bases). This CDR3 spans 13 amino acids. The germline V gene encodes CDR1 DFQATT and CDR2 SNEGSKA (reference sequence). Trimming took off 5 bases at V and 9 bases at J, with 17 bases between the two ends. The CDR3 DNA follows: TGCAGTGCTCGACGACTAGTTCGGAGTGAGCAGTTCTTC. Amino acids: CSARRLVRSEQFF.

This clonotype was counted only a few times. The V and J genes are TRBV7-2 and TRBJ2-3; the match to TRBD2 covers 8 bases. With 4 bases clipped from V and 0 bases from J, the junction kept 6 bases outside the gene matches. The CDR3 totals 16 residues. In germline, CDR1 is SGHTA, CDR2 FQGNSA. The chain's CDR3 is CASSYPSGLSTDTQYF. The CDR3 nucleotides read TGTGCCAGCAGCTACCCTAGCGGGCTAAGCACAGATACGCAGTATTTT. Using reference TRBV7-2 and TRBJ2-3 for the parts outside the CDR3, the full variable domain is GAGVSQSPSNKVTEKGKDVELRCDPISGHTALYWYRQSLGQGLEFLIYFQGNSAPDKSGLPSDRFSAERTGGSVSTLTIQRTQQEDSAVYLCASSYPSGLSTDTQYFGPGTRLTVL.